The rows below give T cell receptor beta chains drawn from one sample of a study of blood T cell repertoires in COVID-19. TCRdb's copy holds only in-frame clones and misses some; the assay was immunoSEQ multiplex PCR. This table has 350,000 to 500,000 clones, over 85% appearing once. The source material was peripheral blood. These TCRs come from a man aged 18 to 30 with COVID-19, enrolled during active disease. CDR3s include the opening cysteine and the closing phenylalanine or tryptophan. Each record gives: J gene, D gene, V gene, CDR3 DNA, CDR3 protein. The D gene is left open where the match is weak.

TRBJ1-5 | . | TRBV12-5 | TGTGCTAGTGGTTTGGGCCTAGGCAGCGGGAATCAGCCCCAGCATTTT | CASGLGLGSGNQPQHF
TRBJ2-2 | . | TRBV4-1 | TGCGCCAGCAGCCTAGTAATCAGGGAATCCGGGGAGCTGTTTTTT | CASSLVIRESGELFF
TRBJ1-5 | . | TRBV6-6 | TGTGCCAGCAGTCCGGGGAGGGGGAGACTGGGCAATCAGCCCCAGCATTTT | CASSPGRGRLGNQPQHF
TRBJ1-4 | TRBD1 | TRBV27 | TGTGCCAGCAGTATTACAGGGGGCCAAGAAAAACTGTTTTTT | CASSITGGQEKLFF
TRBJ2-1 | TRBD2 | TRBV28 | TGTGCCAGCCAAATGGGCGGGAGTGATGAGCAGTTCTTC | CASQMGGSDEQFF
TRBJ2-4 | TRBD1 | TRBV5-8 | TGTGCCAGCAGCTTCCGGACAGGGGGCCCCAAAAACATTCAGTACTTC | CASSFRTGGPKNIQYF
TRBJ2-2 | TRBD2 | TRBV6-5 | TGTGCCAGCAGGAGCGGGGGAGAGGACACCGGGGAGCTGTTTTTT | CASRSGGEDTGELFF
TRBJ1-1 | . | TRBV19 | TGTGCCAGTAGTATAGGTCAGTACACTGAAGCTTTCTTT | CASSIGQYTEAFF
TRBJ2-6 | . | TRBV27 | TGTGCCAGCAGTGTCACAGGGCTGCCCTCTGGGGCCAACGTCCTGACTTTC | CASSVTGLPSGANVLTF
TRBJ1-2 | . | TRBV5-1 | TGCGCCAGCACCACTTGGGAAGGGGAAGATGGCTACACCTTC | CASTTWEGEDGYTF
TRBJ2-1 | TRBD2 | TRBV14 | TGTGCCAGCAGCCTCCGGACTAGCGGGAGTGGTGAGCAGTTCTTC | CASSLRTSGSGEQFF
TRBJ1-2 | . | TRBV20-1 | TGCAGTGCTAGTGACATCTATGGCTACACCTTC | CSASDIYGYTF
TRBJ1-5 | . | TRBV11-1 | TGTGCCAGCAGCTTAGGTCCAAGCAATCAGCCCCAGCATTTT | CASSLGPSNQPQHF
TRBJ1-4 | . | TRBV19 | TGTGCCAGTAGTGAGACCACATTATTCGGGGGGCAAACTAATGAAAAACTGTTTTTT | CASSETTLFGGQTNEKLFF
TRBJ2-1 | TRBD2 | TRBV6-1 | TGTGCCAGCAGTGAAGCGCTTCTCGGGGGGATCAGGGACGCCTACAATGAGCAGTTCTTC | CASSEALLGGIRDAYNEQFF
TRBJ2-5 | . | TRBV3-1/TRBV3-2 | TGTGCCAGCAGCCAAGGGTCCAGTTGGCACCGTGAAGAGACCCAGTACTTC | CASSQGSSWHREETQYF
TRBJ2-7 | TRBD1 | TRBV5-1 | TGCGCCAGCAGCTTGAACAGGGGTAGCTCCTACGAGCAGTACTTC | CASSLNRGSSYEQYF
TRBJ1-1 | . | TRBV6-5 | TGTGCCAGCAAGATGACAGAGAACACTGAAGCTTTCTTT | CASKMTENTEAFF
TRBJ2-7 | . | TRBV6-4 | TGTGCCAGCAGTGACGGAGGACAGAACTCCTACGAGCAGTACTTC | CASSDGGQNSYEQYF
TRBJ2-5 | TRBD1 | TRBV2 | TGTGCCACTCGATCCCCGACAGGGGGCGCGGAGACCCAGTACTTC | CATRSPTGGAETQYF